The rows below give T cell receptor beta chains drawn from one sample of a study of cytomegalovirus exposure and HLA in healthy donors. Produced via immunoSEQ multiplex PCR; TCRdb's table is partial and in-frame only. The sample shows about 170,000 clones, about 85% of them seen only once. Sequencing used PBMCs. Every receptor here comes from a man in his late teens or twenties in good health and CMV-seropositive. The CDR3 runs from the conserved cysteine through the conserved F or W. A D gene is named only where the DNA matches it firmly. Expanded clones get a size class; other rows say once, few or many, or leave the size out.

CDR3nt | CDR3aa | j_gene | v_gene | d_gene | abundance
TGTGCCAGCAGCTCCGGACAGGGGGTAAAGACCGGGGAGCTGTTTTTT | CASSSGQGVKTGELFF | TRBJ2-2 | TRBV4-2 | TRBD1 | -
TGTGCCAGCAGCCCCGGGGTCGGTGCAACTAATGAAAAACTGTTTTTT | CASSPGVGATNEKLFF | TRBJ1-4 | TRBV5-6 | - | once
TGTGCCAGCAGTCCAACCAGGGGGCGAAGGACAGATACGCAGTATTTT | CASSPTRGRRTDTQYF | TRBJ2-3 | TRBV14 | TRBD1 | few
TGTGCCAGCAGTGAAGGGCCCGTCGTCACTGAAGCTTTCTTT | CASSEGPVVTEAFF | TRBJ1-1 | TRBV2 | - | few
TGTGCCAGCAGCCCCCCGGGGGGGGATAACACCGGGGAGCTGTTTTTT | CASSPPGGDNTGELFF | TRBJ2-2 | TRBV9 | TRBD2 | -
TGCAGCGTTGCGGTTGGGGCACAAGGAGGCTACACCTTC | CSVAVGAQGGYTF | TRBJ1-2 | TRBV29-1 | - | -
TGTGCCAGCAGCGATAGGCTGGGCGACGAGCAGTACTTC | CASSDRLGDEQYF | TRBJ2-7 | TRBV7-3 | - | -
TGTGCCAGTAGTACGTGGCAGGGGGATTATAGCAATCAGCCCCAGCATTTT | CASSTWQGDYSNQPQHF | TRBJ1-5 | TRBV19 | TRBD1 | -
TGTGCCAGCAGCTTACCCCAAGACAGGTCGGCCGGGGAGCTGTTTTTT | CASSLPQDRSAGELFF | TRBJ2-2 | TRBV11-3 | - | -
TGTGCCTGGAGCTTCTCCTCGAGGGGGCGGGAGCAGTACTTC | CAWSFSSRGREQYF | TRBJ2-7 | TRBV30 | TRBD1 | -
TGTGCCGGAAATCGGGACAGGGTAGCCAAAAACAGTCAGTACTTC | CAGNRDRVAKNSQYF | TRBJ2-4 | TRBV2 | TRBD1 | -
TGTGCCAGTAGTATAGGAGGGGAGGTATTAGAAGCTTTCTTT | CASSIGGEVLEAFF | TRBJ1-1 | TRBV19 | - | -
TGTGCCTGGAGTCAGGACAGATCCTACGAGCAGTACTTC | CAWSQDRSYEQYF | TRBJ2-7 | TRBV30 | - | -
TGTGCCAGCAGTGACCCAGGTCTAAGCAATCAGCCCCAGCATTTT | CASSDPGLSNQPQHF | TRBJ1-5 | TRBV2 | - | -
TGTGCCAGCAGTAACGCGGTATCTGGCTACACCTTC | CASSNAVSGYTF | TRBJ1-2 | TRBV6-1 | - | -
TGTGCCTGGAACAGGGGGCTTGGGGGTGGCTACACCTTC | CAWNRGLGGGYTF | TRBJ1-2 | TRBV30 | TRBD1 | -
TGTGCCAGCAGCTCAGAACCGGGACAGGGGGGCAATGAGCAGTTCTTC | CASSSEPGQGGNEQFF | TRBJ2-1 | TRBV13 | TRBD1 | -
TGTGCCAGCAGCACAGACACGGAACCCTACGAGCAGTACTTC | CASSTDTEPYEQYF | TRBJ2-7 | TRBV7-9 | - | -
TGTGCCATCAGCAGGGGGGACTACGAGCAGTACTTC | CAISRGDYEQYF | TRBJ2-7 | TRBV10-3 | - | -
TGTGCCATCAGTGGGGGAAAGCTAGCGGGGGCCACCGGGGAGCTGTTTTTT | CAISGGKLAGATGELFF | TRBJ2-2 | TRBV10-3 | TRBD2 | -
TGTGCCTGGAGTAGTAATCGGGATGGCTACACCTTC | CAWSSNRDGYTF | TRBJ1-2 | TRBV30 | - | once
TGCGCCAGCAGCTTGGCCCCTAGAGGAGAGACCCAGTACTTC | CASSLAPRGETQYF | TRBJ2-5 | TRBV5-1 | - | -
TGTGCCAGTAGTGGGATAGGGGCTATCTACGAGCAGTACTTC | CASSGIGAIYEQYF | TRBJ2-7 | TRBV19 | - | -
TGTGCCAGCTCACCAGTCTCTAATGAAAAACTGTTTTTT | CASSPVSNEKLFF | TRBJ1-4 | TRBV18 | - | -
TGTGCCAGCAGTATTCAGCGGAGCTCCTACAATGAGCAGTTCTTC | CASSIQRSSYNEQFF | TRBJ2-1 | TRBV2 | - | once
TGCGCCAGCAGACCCGGACTAGCGGGGGGCAACTACGAGCAGTCCTTC | CASRPGLAGGNYEQSF | TRBJ2-7 | TRBV5-1 | TRBD2 | -
TGTGCCAGCGAGGGCAGCACAGATACGCAGTATTTT | CASEGSTDTQYF | TRBJ2-3 | TRBV5-6 | - | -
TGTGCCAGCAGCCCCCTGGACAGGGGGGGGACTTTCTTT | CASSPLDRGGTFF | TRBJ1-1 | TRBV14 | TRBD1 | -
TGTGCCAGCAGTGAAGGGACAGGTTCCCATGAAAAACTGTTTTTT | CASSEGTGSHEKLFF | TRBJ1-4 | TRBV6-1 | TRBD1 | few
TGTGCCAGCAGCGCGGGGACTAGCGGGGGCACAGATACGCAGTATTTT | CASSAGTSGGTDTQYF | TRBJ2-3 | TRBV5-8 | TRBD2 | -
TGTGCCAGCAGCTCGGGGGGGCCTGAAGCTTTCTTT | CASSSGGPEAFF | TRBJ1-1 | TRBV7-2 | - | -
TGTGCCAGCAGCGCGGAGCGGGGGGGCTACAATGAGCAGTTCTTC | CASSAERGGYNEQFF | TRBJ2-1 | TRBV5-6 | TRBD2 | -
TGTGCCAGTGAAGACAGACGCAATCAGCCCCAGCATTTT | CASEDRRNQPQHF | TRBJ1-5 | TRBV19 | - | -
TGTGCCAGCAGTTGGACAGGGGGCTACGAGCAGTACTTC | CASSWTGGYEQYF | TRBJ2-7 | TRBV6-5 | TRBD1 | -
TGTGCCAGCAGCGATTTCAGCTCCTACAATGAGCAGTTCTTC | CASSDFSSYNEQFF | TRBJ2-1 | TRBV2 | - | -
TGTGCCAGCAGTCTGGGCCCCCTTGCAACTAATGAAAAACTGTTTTTT | CASSLGPLATNEKLFF | TRBJ1-4 | TRBV25-1 | - | -
TGTGCCAGCAGCCCTCCTATACGCAATGAGCAGTTCTTC | CASSPPIRNEQFF | TRBJ2-1 | TRBV7-2 | - | -
TGTGCCTGGAGTTCGTATCTCCAGACTCAAGCTTTCTTT | CAWSSYLQTQAFF | TRBJ1-1 | TRBV30 | - | -
TGTGCCAGCAGCCCCCTTTACGAGCAGTACTTC | CASSPLYEQYF | TRBJ2-7 | TRBV2 | - | -
TGTGCCAGCAGCTTAGTGGCCTTAGCGGGGTATAGCACAGATACGCAGTATTTT | CASSLVALAGYSTDTQYF | TRBJ2-3 | TRBV7-6 | TRBD2 | -
TGTGCCAGCAGCCAAGAGGGCACTAGCGGGGGCTACGAGCAGTACTTC | CASSQEGTSGGYEQYF | TRBJ2-7 | TRBV4-2 | TRBD2 | -
TGTGCCAGCACGTTACAGGGTAACACTGAAGCTTTCTTT | CASTLQGNTEAFF | TRBJ1-1 | TRBV7-2 | - | -
TGTGCCAGCAGTATTGACAGCTCCACTGAAGCTTTCTTT | CASSIDSSTEAFF | TRBJ1-1 | TRBV2 | - | -
TGCGCCAGCAGCCAAGATACTTCCGGGGACACTGAAGCTTTCTTT | CASSQDTSGDTEAFF | TRBJ1-1 | TRBV4-1 | - | -
TGTGCCAGCAGCATCCGTCTAGCGGGGGAGGGAGAGACCCAGTACTTC | CASSIRLAGEGETQYF | TRBJ2-5 | TRBV7-8 | TRBD2 | -